Listed below are T cell receptor beta chains from one sample, sequenced in a study of blood T cell repertoires in COVID-19. Profiling relied on immunoSEQ multiplex PCR, and the TCRdb table lists in-frame clones only, not all of them. Among about 410,000 clones listed, 75% to 90% were seen once. Sequencing was done on a sample of peripheral blood. The receptors derive from a woman in her 30s with active or convalescent COVID-19. CDR3s include the opening cysteine and the closing phenylalanine or tryptophan. Each record gives: V gene, D gene, J gene, CDR3 protein. A D gene is named only where the DNA matches it firmly.

TRBV7-9	TRBD2	TRBJ2-2	CASSKGLAGSTGELFF
TRBV11-2	NA	TRBJ1-2	CASSGVGVGGYTF
TRBV3-1/TRBV3-2	NA	TRBJ2-2	CASSPSRTANTGELFF
TRBV2	TRBD2	TRBJ2-7	CASTPRGSGGIYEQYF
TRBV6-5	NA	TRBJ1-1	CASRQTGPNTEAFF
TRBV30	NA	TRBJ1-6	CAWGTGTRYNSPLHF
TRBV27	NA	TRBJ1-3	CASSFKGRGNTIYF
TRBV19	NA	TRBJ2-7	CASSTPPWGRDEQYF
TRBV5-4	NA	TRBJ2-5	CASSERDKLETQYF
TRBV19	TRBD1	TRBJ1-5	CASSTGTGGQPQHF
TRBV20-1	NA	TRBJ1-2	CSAMAGGYTF
TRBV5-1	NA	TRBJ2-5	CASSPSSAQETQYF
TRBV5-6	TRBD2	TRBJ2-2	CASSLAGLAGDTGELFF
TRBV19	TRBD1	TRBJ2-1	CASSIGTGGGEQFF
TRBV28	NA	TRBJ2-3	CASRLQRGGGTDTQYF
TRBV18	NA	TRBJ2-7	CASSPPGVPYEQYF
TRBV7-9	TRBD1	TRBJ2-2	CASSLGQEAGELFF
TRBV19	TRBD1	TRBJ2-7	CASSTTGNDEQYF
TRBV3-1/TRBV3-2	TRBD2	TRBJ2-5	CASSQDRLAGGETQYF
TRBV6-6	NA	TRBJ2-1	CASSYSNTYNEQFF